The clone carrying this T cell receptor beta chain turned up a few times. The sample originates from a study of T-cell reconstitution after alpha-beta-depleted transplantation in children. Molecular barcoding with unique molecular identifiers was used for the TCRbeta library. TCRdb redid the calling of the PCR reads with MiXCR, one entry per CDR3 protein. The sample lists 500,000 to 600,000 distinct CDR3 sequences, approximately 32% occurring once. The V and J ends lost 5 bases and 8 bases, in that order; junction bases with no gene match: 9. Per the germline V gene, CDR1 is SGHRS and CDR2 is YFSETQ. This CDR3 has 13 amino acids.

The source material was PBMCs from the stem cell graft donor, sampled from the stem cell graft. The chain joins TRBV5-1 to TRBJ1-2; 7 bases are a match to TRBD1. The sequence derives from a human donor who donated a stem cell graft to a child with aplastic anemia. The CDR3 DNA reads as TGCGCCAGCAGAGAGACAGGGTGGCCGGGCTACACCTTC. Translated, it gives CASRETGWPGYTF.